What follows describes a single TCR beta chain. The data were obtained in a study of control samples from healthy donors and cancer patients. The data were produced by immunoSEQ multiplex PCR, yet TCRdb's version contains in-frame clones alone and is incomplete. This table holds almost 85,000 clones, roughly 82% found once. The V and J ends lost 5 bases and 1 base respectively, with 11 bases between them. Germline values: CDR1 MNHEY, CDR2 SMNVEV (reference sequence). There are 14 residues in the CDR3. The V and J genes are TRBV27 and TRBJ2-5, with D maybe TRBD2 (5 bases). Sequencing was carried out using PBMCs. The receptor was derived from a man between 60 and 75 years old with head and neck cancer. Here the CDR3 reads CASSPTGFQETQYF. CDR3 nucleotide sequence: TGTGCCAGCAGTCCAACGGGGTTCCAAGAGACCCAGTACTTC.